A selection of T cell receptor beta chains follows, all from one sample in a study of blood T cell repertoires in COVID-19. The assay was immunoSEQ multiplex PCR, and TCRdb's table has in-frame clones only and misses some. The sample has fewer than 350,000 clones, around 86% seen once. The material sequenced was PBMCs or T cells enriched from blood (not recorded which). These receptors all stem from a woman aged 40 to 50 who had recovered from COVID-19. CDR3s include the opening cysteine and the closing phenylalanine or tryptophan. A D gene is named only where the DNA matches it firmly. Where a row states a size, it is once, few, many or the class of an expanded clone; other rows omit it.

clone_size j_call d_call v_call cdr3_nt cdr3_aa
. TRBJ1-2 TRBD1 TRBV19 TGTGCCAGTAGTCTAGCTACAGGGGGCTATGGCTACACCTTC CASSLATGGYGYTF
. TRBJ1-5 . TRBV18 TGTGCCAGCTCTCCCCCTTCCCGGGACACCAACATGAGGGAGCCCCAGCATTTT CASSPPSRDTNMREPQHF
. TRBJ1-1 . TRBV15 TGTGCCACCAGCAGAGATTTGCAGGCTCAAGCTTTCTTT CATSRDLQAQAFF
once TRBJ2-5 TRBD1 TRBV5-1 TGCGCCAGTGGAGGACAGGGGCAAGAGACCCAGTACTTC CASGGQGQETQYF
. TRBJ1-3 . TRBV5-1 TGCGCCAGCAGCTTGGAAGACAGGATCTCTGGAAACACCATATATTTT CASSLEDRISGNTIYF
. TRBJ2-7 TRBD2 TRBV4-2 TGTGCCAGCAGCTTCCTAGCGGAGCAGGGCTACGAGCAGTACTTC CASSFLAEQGYEQYF
. TRBJ2-2 . TRBV5-1 TGCGCCAGCAGCCCCACCCCCCGAGGGGCGGGAAACACCGGGGAGCTGTTTTTT CASSPTPRGAGNTGELFF
. TRBJ2-2 . TRBV2 TGTGCCAGCAGCCGACACGCCGGGGAGCTGTTTTTT CASSRHAGELFF
once TRBJ1-6 TRBD1 TRBV30 TGTGCCTGGAGTGTAAAACAGGGGGCTTCCTATAATTCACCCCTCCACTTT CAWSVKQGASYNSPLHF
. TRBJ1-2 . TRBV27 TGTGCCAGCAGTCCCTCAGCAGGATTTAACTATGGCTACACCTTC CASSPSAGFNYGYTF
. TRBJ2-5 . TRBV5-1 TGCGCCAGCAGCTTGGCCAAACTATCGGGGGAGACCCAGTACTTC CASSLAKLSGETQYF
. TRBJ1-1 . TRBV29-1 TGCAGCGTGACTGTGAACACTGAAGCTTTCTTT CSVTVNTEAFF
. TRBJ2-7 . TRBV9 TGTGCCAGCAGCGTCGGCGGGATCAGGCTCGAGCAGTACTTC CASSVGGIRLEQYF
. TRBJ2-1 TRBD2 TRBV14 TGTGCCAGCAGCCACCACGGACTAGCGGACTACAATGAGCAGTTCTTC CASSHHGLADYNEQFF
. TRBJ1-4 . TRBV2 TGTGCCAGCAGTGGTCACAGCGGGCATGGGGAAAAACTGTTTTTT CASSGHSGHGEKLFF
. TRBJ1-2 . TRBV5-1 TGCGCCAGCAGCTTGAGGACATCACAGACTAACTATGGCTACACCTTC CASSLRTSQTNYGYTF
. TRBJ1-4 . TRBV7-8 TGTGCCAGCAGCTCTTCAGGGATACGGGATGAAAAACTGTTTTTT CASSSSGIRDEKLFF
. TRBJ1-6 . TRBV6-5 TGTGCCAGCAGTTACGGGGGGGCGGGGAGGAATTCACCCCTCCACTTT CASSYGGAGRNSPLHF
. TRBJ2-5 TRBD2 TRBV3-1/TRBV3-2 TGTGCCAGCAGCCGCGGACTAGCGGAAGAGACCCAGTACTTC CASSRGLAEETQYF
. TRBJ2-5 . TRBV15 TGTGCCACCAGCAGAGATTCACAGGGCCAAGAGACCCAGTACTTC CATSRDSQGQETQYF
. TRBJ1-3 . TRBV19 TGTGCCAGTAGGATCGCGACGGGACAAGGAAACACCATATATTTT CASRIATGQGNTIYF